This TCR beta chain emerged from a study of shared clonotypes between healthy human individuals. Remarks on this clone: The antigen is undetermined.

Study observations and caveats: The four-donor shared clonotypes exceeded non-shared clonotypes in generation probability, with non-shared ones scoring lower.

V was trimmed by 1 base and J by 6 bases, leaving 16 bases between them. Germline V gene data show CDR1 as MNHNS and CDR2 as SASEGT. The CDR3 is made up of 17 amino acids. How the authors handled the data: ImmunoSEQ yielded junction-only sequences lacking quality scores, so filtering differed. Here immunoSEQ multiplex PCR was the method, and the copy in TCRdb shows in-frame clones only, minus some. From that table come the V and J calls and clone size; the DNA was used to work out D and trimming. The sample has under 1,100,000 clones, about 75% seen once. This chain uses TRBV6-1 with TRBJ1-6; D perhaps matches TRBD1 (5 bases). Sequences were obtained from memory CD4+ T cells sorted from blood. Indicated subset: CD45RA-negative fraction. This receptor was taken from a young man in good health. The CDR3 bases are TGTGCCAGCAGTGAAGAATTAGGGGTAAGGCTTAATTCACCCCTCCACTTT. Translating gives CASSEELGVRLNSPLHF.